One sample yielded the 19 T cell receptor beta chains listed below, sequenced in a study of OX40 agonist ivuxolimab in advanced cancers. The method was immunoSEQ multiplex PCR; TCRdb's version includes in-frame clones alone and lacks a portion of them. The table records 45,000 to 60,000 clones, about nine tenths of them present only once. Sample: CD4+ or CD8+ T cells sorted from blood, taken in a trial of the OX40 agonist ivuxolimab. These TCRs come from an adult with an advanced solid tumor such as melanoma, head and neck, liver or kidney cancer.

The chain couples TRBV7-6 to TRBJ2-1; D remains unclear. Trimming took 1 base from V and 4 from J, leaving 20 bases between them. Germline CDR1 is SGHVS and CDR2 is FNYEAQ. The CDR3 covers 18 residues. As DNA, the CDR3 is TGTGCCAGCAGCTTAGGTGACGTCGTTACCCCTGGATACAATGAGCAGTTCTTC. Translating gives CASSLGDVVTPGYNEQFF.

This chain connects TRBV9 to TRBJ2-3; D may be TRBD2 (6 bases). With 2 bases removed from V and 2 bases from J, the gap between germline ends came to 18 bases. Germline V gives CDR1 SGDLS, CDR2 YYNGEE. The CDR3 length is 17 residues. The CDR3 DNA follows: TGTGCCAGCAGCGTTAATCCGGGACTTTCTCCCACAGATACGCAGTATTTT. Residues: CASSVNPGLSPTDTQYF. Looking up the rest from reference TRBV9 and TRBJ2-3 gives the full variable domain: DSGVTQTPKHLITATGQRVTLRCSPRSGDLSVYWYQQSLDQGLQFLIQYYNGEERAKGNILERFSAQQFPDLHSELNLSSLELGDSALYFCASSVNPGLSPTDTQYFGPGTRLTVL.

The chain combines TRBV27 with TRBJ1-5; the D is unclear. V was pared by 5 bases and J by 3 bases, with 11 bases between. Germline CDR1 and CDR2: MNHEY and SMNVEV (reference sequence). The CDR3 extends over 14 amino acids. The CDR3 here is CASSHGRDNQPQHF. The CDR3 DNA follows: TGTGCCAGCAGTCACGGACGGGACAATCAGCCCCAGCATTTT.

This clone has just a few counts. V gene TRBV5-1 combines with J gene TRBJ2-7, with 9 bases matching TRBD2. The CDR3 has 15 residues. Germline V CDR1 and CDR2: SGHRS, YFSETQ. Germline trimming cut 0 bases from V and 2 bases from J; bases unmatched to any gene: 3. The CDR3 region has the DNA TGCGCCAGCAGCTTGGAGGGACTAGCTCCCTACGAGCAGTACTTC. This gives the protein CASSLEGLAPYEQYF.

The chain uses TRBV9 and TRBJ2-1, with D perhaps TRBD1 (6 bases). V was pared by 4 bases and J by 4 bases, with 21 bases between. The length of the CDR3 is 17 residues. Germline values: CDR1 SGDLS, CDR2 YYNGEE. CDR3 sequence: CASSRPPQGRLYNEQFF. The CDR3 DNA sequence: TGTGCCAGCAGCCGCCCCCCGCAGGGGCGACTTTACAATGAGCAGTTCTTC. The full variable domain, rest sourced from reference TRBV9 and TRBJ2-1, is DSGVTQTPKHLITATGQRVTLRCSPRSGDLSVYWYQQSLDQGLQFLIQYYNGEERAKGNILERFSAQQFPDLHSELNLSSLELGDSALYFCASSRPPQGRLYNEQFFGPGTRLTVL.

The chain recombines TRBV5-6 with TRBJ1-1; TRBD1 is a possible D gene (5 bases). The germline gives CDR1 SGHDT, CDR2 YYEEEE. The V end was cut by 3 bases, the J end by 10 bases, with 13 bases between. The CDR3 totals 12 residues. The DNA of the CDR3 is TGTGCCAGCAGCTACGGGACTCTGGGAGCTTTCTTT. Its translation is CASSYGTLGAFF. Filled out from reference TRBV5-6 and TRBJ1-1, the complete variable domain reads DAGVTQSPTHLIKTRGQQVTLRCSPKSGHDTVSWYQQALGQGPQFIFQYYEEEERQRGNFPDRFSGHQFPNYSSELNVNALLLGDSALYLCASSYGTLGAFFGQGTRLTVV.

This chain uses TRBV9 with TRBJ1-2; 8 bases map to TRBD1. J lost 6 bases, V lost 2 bases, and 9 bases had no gene match. Germline CDR1 and CDR2: SGDLS and YYNGEE. CDR3 length: 15 residues. This chain's CDR3 is CASSVTGGQGDGYTF. CDR3 DNA: TGTGCCAGCAGCGTGACAGGCGGACAGGGAGATGGCTACACCTTC. The full variable domain, in which reference TRBV9 and TRBJ1-2 provide the parts outside the CDR3, is DSGVTQTPKHLITATGQRVTLRCSPRSGDLSVYWYQQSLDQGLQFLIQYYNGEERAKGNILERFSAQQFPDLHSELNLSSLELGDSALYFCASSVTGGQGDGYTFGSGTRLTVV.

The chain couples TRBV4-1 to TRBJ2-1; TRBD2 matches at 8 bases. Germline CDR1 is MGHRA and CDR2 is YSYEKL. The V gene end was trimmed by 4 bases and the J gene end by 0 bases; junction bases not matched to a gene: 5. The CDR3 spans 16 residues. DNA for the CDR3: TGCGCCAGCAGCCCCCGAAGCGGGAGCTCCTACAATGAGCAGTTCTTC. It encodes CASSPRSGSSYNEQFF.

The chain is built from TRBV19 and TRBJ2-2, with 8 bases aligning to TRBD2. CDR1 and CDR2 from the germline V gene are LNHDA and SQIVND (reference sequence). The CDR3 loop spans 15 amino acids. The V and J ends lost 5 bases and 3 bases, in that order; junction bases with no gene match: 5. The CDR3 DNA sequence: TGTGCCAGTAGTTTGATAGCGGGGTACACCGGGGAGCTGTTTTTT. It yields the protein CASSLIAGYTGELFF. The full variable domain, its missing parts supplied by reference TRBV19 and TRBJ2-2, is DGGITQSPKYLFRKEGQNVTLSCEQNLNHDAMYWYRQDPGQGLRLIYYSQIVNDFQKGDIAEGYSVSREKKESFPLTVTSAQKNPTAFYLCASSLIAGYTGELFFGEGSRLTVL.

V is TRBV6-6 and J is TRBJ2-7; a weak D match, TRBD2 (7 bases). The CDR3 is 12 residues long. Trimming cost V 6 bases and J 7 bases, with 13 bases left between them. Per germline, CDR1 MNHNY and CDR2 SVGAGI (reference sequence). The CDR3 DNA reads TGTGCCAGCAGCGACGAGGGGGGGGAGCAGTACTTC. Translated: CASSDEGGEQYF.

V gene TRBV6-1 combines with J gene TRBJ2-7; 7 bases align to TRBD2. This CDR3 has 13 residues. The V gene end was trimmed by 6 bases and the J gene end by 2 bases; junction bases not matched to a gene: 4. Germline loops: CDR1 MNHNS, CDR2 SASEGT. The CDR3 sequence is CASSLGGPYEQYF. The CDR3 DNA follows: TGTGCCAGCAGCCTGGGAGGGCCCTACGAGCAGTACTTC.

This chain uses TRBV28 with TRBJ2-5; 15 positions agree with TRBD2. The CDR3 has 16 amino acids. After removal of 5 bases from V and 5 bases from J, the junction contained 6 bases not matched to a gene. Germline-derived CDR1 and CDR2 are MDHEN and SYDVKM. Here the CDR3 reads CASSLGLAGGRETQYF. CDR3 bases: TGTGCCAGCAGTCTGGGACTAGCGGGGGGTAGGGAGACCCAGTACTTC.

The chain carries TRBV5-4 and TRBJ2-7, with D possibly matching TRBD2 (5 bases). The V end was cut by 0 bases, the J end by 2 bases, with 9 bases between. Germline CDR1 is SGHNT and CDR2 is YYREEE (reference sequence). CDR3 length: 14 amino acids. The CDR3 bases are TGTGCCAGCAGCTTGGCGATCGGGGCCTACGAGCAGTACGTC. Amino acids: CASSLAIGAYEQYV.

This rearrangement joins TRBV9 to TRBJ2-1; the match to TRBD1 covers 9 bases. The germline CDR1 and CDR2 sequences are SGDLS and YYNGEE. J was trimmed by 7 bases and V by 0 bases; bases with no gene match: 5. This CDR3 spans 15 amino acids. The CDR3 nucleotides read TGTGCCAGCAGCGTAGAACAGGGGGCGGGGAATGAGCAGTTCTTC. As protein: CASSVEQGAGNEQFF. The full variable domain, completed using reference TRBV9 and TRBJ2-1, is DSGVTQTPKHLITATGQRVTLRCSPRSGDLSVYWYQQSLDQGLQFLIQYYNGEERAKGNILERFSAQQFPDLHSELNLSSLELGDSALYFCASSVEQGAGNEQFFGPGTRLTVL.

This clone has more than one count but fewer than ten. The chain uses TRBV4-1 and TRBJ2-5; a possible D gene is TRBD2 (6 bases). Germline values: CDR1 MGHRA, CDR2 YSYEKL. CDR3 length: 15 amino acids. Trimming shortened V by 0 bases and J by 0 bases, and 8 bases separated the two germline ends. CDR3 in amino acids: CASSQDPGDQETQYF. The CDR3 DNA reads as TGCGCCAGCAGCCAAGATCCGGGGGACCAAGAGACCCAGTACTTC.

V and J are TRBV2 and TRBJ2-3, with 8 nucleotides matching TRBD1. Germline V CDR1 and CDR2: SNHLY, FYNNEI. The CDR3 is 16 residues long. Germline trimming cut 6 bases from V and 1 base from J; bases unmatched to any gene: 9. The CDR3 DNA is TGTGCCAGCAGATACACCGGGACAGGACGCACAGATACGCAGTATTTT. It translates to CASRYTGTGRTDTQYF.

This clone appeared once. The V call is TRBV28, the J call TRBJ2-6; D uncertain. This CDR3 contains 16 residues. V lost 1 base and J 4 bases, leaving 11 bases between the germline ends. CDR1 is MDHEN and CDR2 is SYDVKM in the germline V gene. The CDR3 DNA is TGTGCCAGCAGTTTATCCCTTCTCCTCGGGGCCAACGTCCTGACTTTC. It encodes CASSLSLLLGANVLTF.

A note on this clone: Additional DNA sequences in this sample encode the identical CDR3. The rearrangement joins TRBV27 to TRBJ2-7; 8 bases align to TRBD2. The CDR3 sequence is 14 residues long. The germline gives CDR1 MNHEY, CDR2 SMNVEV (reference sequence). Trimming at V came to 3 bases and at J to 3 bases, leaving 4 bases not matched to a gene. The CDR3 region has the DNA TGTGCCAGCAGTTTTTTAGCGGGACGCTACGAGCAGTACTTC. Translated, it gives CASSFLAGRYEQYF.

The J gene is TRBJ1-2, the V gene TRBV2; no reliable D call. Germline assignment: CDR1 SNHLY and CDR2 FYNNEI. The CDR3 contains 13 residues. V dropped 4 bases and J dropped 2 bases, with 8 bases sitting between them. The CDR3 here is CASSGTANYGYTF. Written as DNA, the CDR3 is TGTGCCAGCAGTGGGACCGCAAACTATGGCTACACCTTC.